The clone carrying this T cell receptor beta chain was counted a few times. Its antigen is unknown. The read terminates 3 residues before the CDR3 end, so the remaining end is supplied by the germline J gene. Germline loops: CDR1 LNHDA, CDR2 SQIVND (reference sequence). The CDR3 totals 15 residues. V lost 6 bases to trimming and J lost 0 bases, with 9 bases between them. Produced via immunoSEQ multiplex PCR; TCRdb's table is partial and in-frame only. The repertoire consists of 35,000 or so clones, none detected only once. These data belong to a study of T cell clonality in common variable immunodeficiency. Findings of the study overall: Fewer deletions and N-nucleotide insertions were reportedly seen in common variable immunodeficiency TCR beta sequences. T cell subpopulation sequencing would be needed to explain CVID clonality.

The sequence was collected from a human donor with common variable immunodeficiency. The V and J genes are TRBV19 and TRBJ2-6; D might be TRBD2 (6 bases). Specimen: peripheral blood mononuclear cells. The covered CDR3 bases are TGTGCCAGTAGGCGCGGGGACTCTGGGGCCAACGTC. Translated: CASRRGDSGANV. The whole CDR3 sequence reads CASRRGDSGANVLTF.